This paragraph reports one T cell receptor beta chain. Its matching antigen is unknown. The entry originates in a study of CD8 T cells in Susac syndrome. Random-hexamer reverse transcription was applied to about 0.45 to 1 ug RNA. With immunoSEQ multiplex PCR, TCR beta CDR3 was amplified across 54 Vbeta and 13 Jbeta. TCRdb processed the immunoSEQ multiplex PCR reads anew with MiXCR; each CDR3 protein has one entry. The sample carries nearly 110,000 distinct CDR3 sequences, approximately 95% recorded once. V lost 7 bases and J lost 4, with 16 bases in between. Looked up from germline, CDR1 is SNHLY and CDR2 is FYNNEI. The CDR3 spans 14 residues. Study-wide points: Expansion of Susac CD8+ clones peaked in TEMRA cells and in active patients. In total CD8+ repertoires, about 16 Susac-specific public clones were found, and in CD8+ TEMRA repertoires, five were found.

Through negative isolation, CD4+ and CD8+ T cells were obtained, while TEMRA cells were enriched using FACS. The J gene is TRBJ1-2, the V gene TRBV2; D is undetermined. The receptor was derived from a human donor with Susac syndrome. Sequencing input: CD8+ T cells from PBMCs. The CDR3 DNA reads TGTGCCAGCACCGTGGGGAGTCTGGGCTATGGCTACACCTTC. Residues: CASTVGSLGYGYTF.